This TCR beta chain is from a study of T cell changes during pregnancy in multiple sclerosis (dated by TCRdb to between 2018 and 2021). Regarding the complete study: The study looked at changes in the T cell repertoire across pregnancy in women with multiple sclerosis.

Library construction relied on the immunoSEQ multiplex PCR assay. What TCRdb holds here is the immuneACCESS table cut down to in-frame rearrangements. Part of the clones is not present; checked against another copy, under half of the missing clones reflect an unresolved V gene, and the others are unexplained. This sample gives approximately 61,000 clones in total; roughly 90% of them show up just once. About 3.7% of the sample rests with the top ten. The germline V and J ends show losses of 0 bases and 4 bases respectively, and no gene match explains 9 bases of the junction. Including cysteine and phenylalanine, the CDR3 has 16 amino acids. The only DNA kept is the CDR3, 48 bases in frame from the first base. Taken from the germline V gene (reference sequence), the CDR1 and CDR2 loops are SGHNT and YYREEE. Details on this clone: Its antigen remains undetermined. The record has no base qualities; no much larger clone is one base away.

The source material was peripheral blood, sampled after pregnancy. This TCR was recovered from a female donor in good health, enrolled as a control in a pregnancy study. The rearranged chain carries TRBV5-4 and TRBJ1-2, and 7 junctional nucleotides match TRBD1. The DNA sequence is as follows: TGTGCCAGCAGCTTGGTGACCGGGACAGCCACCTATGGCTACACCTTC. Its protein is CASSLVTGTATYGYTF.